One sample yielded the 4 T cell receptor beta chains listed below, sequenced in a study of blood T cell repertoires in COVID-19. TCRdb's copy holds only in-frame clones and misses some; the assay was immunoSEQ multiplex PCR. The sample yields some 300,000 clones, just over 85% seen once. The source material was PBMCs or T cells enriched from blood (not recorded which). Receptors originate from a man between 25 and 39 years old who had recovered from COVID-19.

In nucleotides, the CDR3 is TGTGCCAGCAGTTTATCCGGGACTAATGTGGGTGAGCAGTTCTTC. Amino acid sequence: CASSLSGTNVGEQFF. This chain connects TRBV27 to TRBJ2-1; 7 nucleotides agree with TRBD2. This CDR3 comprises 15 residues. The germline V gene has CDR1 MNHEY and CDR2 SMNVEV (reference sequence). J was trimmed by 9 bases and V by 0 bases; bases with no gene match: 8.

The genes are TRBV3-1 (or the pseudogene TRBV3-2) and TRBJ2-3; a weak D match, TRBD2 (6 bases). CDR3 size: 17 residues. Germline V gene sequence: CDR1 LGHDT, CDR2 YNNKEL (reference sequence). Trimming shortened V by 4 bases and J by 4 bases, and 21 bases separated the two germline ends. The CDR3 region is CASSPPLGGRGPDTQYF. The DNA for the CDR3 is TGTGCCAGCAGCCCTCCCTTGGGGGGTCGGGGCCCAGATACGCAGTATTTT.

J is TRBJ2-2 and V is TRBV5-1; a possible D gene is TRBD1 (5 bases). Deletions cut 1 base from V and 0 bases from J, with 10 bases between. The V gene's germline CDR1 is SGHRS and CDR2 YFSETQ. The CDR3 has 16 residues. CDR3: CASSLRGSANTGELFF. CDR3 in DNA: TGCGCCAGCAGCTTGAGGGGCAGCGCGAACACCGGGGAGCTGTTTTTT.

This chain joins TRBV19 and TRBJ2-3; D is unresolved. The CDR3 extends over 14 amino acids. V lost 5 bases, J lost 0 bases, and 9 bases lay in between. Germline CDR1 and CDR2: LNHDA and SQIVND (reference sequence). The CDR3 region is CASSSLLSTDTQYF. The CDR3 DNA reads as TGTGCCAGTAGTTCCCTCCTTAGCACAGATACGCAGTATTTT.